Listed here are 18 T cell receptor beta chains from one sample, sequenced in a study of T cells after yellow fever vaccination. Via MiXCR, TCRdb re-called the 5' RACE reads, giving one row per CDR3 protein. The sample includes about 170,000 distinct CDR3 sequences, approximately 11% seen only once; the top ten take around 34%. The source was CD8+ T cells sorted from PBMCs, collected 15 days after the yellow fever booster vaccination. These receptors were taken from a man aged 18 to 29 who received the YFV17D yellow fever vaccine.

This clonotype showed up just a few times. The chain couples TRBV11-1 to TRBJ2-1, with TRBD2 matching 14 bases. Germline CDR1 and CDR2: SGHAT and FQDESV (reference sequence). Trimming removed 1 base from V and 1 base from J; junction bases left unmatched: 9. CDR3 size: 20 residues. The CDR3 nucleotides read TGTGCCAGCAGCTTAGACCCGGGACTAGCGGGGGCGGGGTCCTACAATGAGCAGTTCTTC. This codes for CASSLDPGLAGAGSYNEQFF. Based on the CDR3 plus reference TRBV11-1 and TRBJ2-1, the full variable domain is EAEVAQSPRYKITEKSQAVAFWCDPISGHATLYWYRQILGQGPELLVQFQDESVVDDSQLPKDRFSAERLKGVDSTLKIQPAELGDSAMYLCASSLDPGLAGAGSYNEQFFGPGTRLTVL.

This clonotype has more than one count but fewer than ten. The V and J genes are TRBV6-1 and TRBJ2-7; TRBD2 might be the D (6 bases). The CDR3 has 15 amino acids. Germline V gene lookup returns CDR1 MNHNS and CDR2 SASEGT. Trimming stripped 3 bases from V and 2 bases from J, with 14 bases between. The CDR3 spells CASSEGGGPTYEQYF. The CDR3, as DNA: TGTGCCAGCAGTGAGGGGGGTGGCCCAACCTACGAGCAGTACTTC.

This clonotype was observed a handful of times. This rearrangement joins TRBV7-2 to TRBJ2-3; 11 bases are shared with TRBD2. The CDR3 is 16 amino acids. CDR1 is SGHTA, CDR2 FQGNSA, per germline. V dropped 5 bases and J dropped 0; count of bases not matched to a gene: 4. CDR3 protein: CASSERLAGSTDTQYF. CDR3 coding DNA: TGTGCCAGCAGCGAAAGACTAGCGGGGAGCACAGATACGCAGTATTTT.

The rearrangement uses TRBV7-6 and TRBJ2-7; D is uncertain. Trimming stripped 1 base from V and 6 bases from J, with 7 bases between. CDR1 is SGHVS and CDR2 is FNYEAQ in the germline V gene. This CDR3 contains 12 residues. The CDR3 loop reads CASSLGELEQYF. Written as DNA, the CDR3 is TGTGCCAGCAGCTTAGGGGAACTCGAGCAGTACTTC.

The chain links TRBV29-1 to TRBJ1-1; D unresolved. CDR3 length equals 11 residues. With 6 bases removed from V and 0 bases from J, the gap between germline ends came to 5 bases. Per the germline V gene, CDR1 is SQVTM and CDR2 is ANQGSEA. CDR3 sequence (DNA): TGCAGCGTCCGCATGAACACTGAAGCTTTCTTT. It codes for CSVRMNTEAFF.

The rearrangement uses TRBV4-1 and TRBJ2-5; 12 bases map to TRBD2. This CDR3 is 16 amino acids long. V gave up 4 bases and J gave up 5 bases; unmatched junction bases: 8. Germline lookup yields CDR1 MGHRA and CDR2 YSYEKL. The CDR3 DNA is TGCGCCAGCAGCCTCCCGGGCGGACTAGCGGGGGAGACCCAGTACTTC. It specifies CASSLPGGLAGETQYF.

This clonotype was detected ten times or more. V and J are TRBV29-1 and TRBJ2-6; TRBD1 or TRBD2 may be the D gene (6 bases each). Trimming cost V 1 base and J 2 bases, with 9 bases left between them. Germline assignment: CDR1 SQVTM and CDR2 ANQGSEA. The CDR3 totals 15 residues. CDR3 sequence (DNA): TGCAGCGTTGAAGTAGGGGGGACTGGGGCCAACGTCCTGACTTTC. It is translated as CSVEVGGTGANVLTF.

The chain has TRBV6-5 and TRBJ2-3, with D possibly being TRBD1 or TRBD2 (5 bases each). Trimming left V 3 bases short and J 4 bases short, with 11 bases between. Germline CDR1 MNHEY, CDR2 SVGAGI. The CDR3 loop spans 14 amino acids. In DNA form, the CDR3 reads TGTGCCAGCAGTTATGGTGGGGACGCAGATACGCAGTATTTT. It yields the protein CASSYGGDADTQYF.

In this sample, this clonotype turned up a few times. This chain links TRBV9 with TRBJ2-3; the D is unclear. CDR1 SGDLS and CDR2 YYNGEE come from the germline V gene. With 0 bases removed from V and 2 bases from J, the gap between germline ends came to 10 bases. The CDR3 has 15 amino acids. This CDR3 is CASSVGVRLTDTQYF. The CDR3 DNA is TGTGCCAGCAGCGTAGGGGTTCGCCTCACAGATACGCAGTATTTT.

The rearrangement links TRBV4-3 to TRBJ1-1; D remains ambiguous. This CDR3 has 15 residues. Germline-derived CDR1 and CDR2 are LGHNA and YSLEER. Trimming removed 0 bases from V and 1 base from J, with 9 bases in between. The CDR3 region is CASSQDAVGNTEAFF. In nucleotides, the CDR3 is TGCGCCAGCAGCCAAGATGCAGTCGGGAACACTGAAGCTTTCTTT.

This clonotype appeared many times. The chain employs TRBV7-9 and TRBJ1-1; the match to TRBD1 covers 7 bases. The junction had 4 bases not matched to a gene; V was cut back by 4 bases and J by 2 bases. This CDR3 region has 14 residues. Per germline, CDR1 SEHNR and CDR2 FQNEAQ (reference sequence). CDR3 in DNA: TGTGCCAGCAGCTGGGACAGCGCAAACACTGAAGCTTTCTTT. Residues: CASSWDSANTEAFF.

The genes are TRBV18 and TRBJ2-7; TRBD1 aligns across 7 bases. The V and J ends lost 8 bases and 5 bases, in that order; junction bases with no gene match: 9. CDR3 size: 13 residues. Germline values: CDR1 KGHSH, CDR2 LQKENI. CDR3 residues: CASRMGDSDEQYF. Written as DNA, the CDR3 is TGTGCCAGCCGGATGGGGGACAGCGACGAGCAGTACTTC. Complete variable domain (other parts from reference TRBV18 and TRBJ2-7): NAGVMQNPRHLVRRRGQEARLRCSPMKGHSHVYWYRQLPEEGLKFMVYLQKENIIDESGMPKERFSAEFPKEGPSILRIQQVVRGDSAAYFCASRMGDSDEQYFGPGTRLTVT.

This clonotype was observed a few times. This chain uses TRBV20-1 with TRBJ1-4; D unresolved. This CDR3 has 17 amino acids. V was pared by 3 bases and J by 5 bases, with 22 bases between. CDR1 is DFQATT, CDR2 SNEGSKA, per germline (reference sequence). CDR3 in amino acids: CSASSMGTEYLNEKLFF. CDR3 coding DNA: TGCAGTGCTAGTTCTATGGGCACCGAGTATTTGAATGAAAAACTGTTTTTT.

The DNA for the CDR3 is TGTGCCAGCAGCATAATTACGGGTGGCTATGGCTACACCTTC. Protein product: CASSIITGGYGYTF. The chain employs TRBV5-4 and TRBJ1-2; unclear D gene. From germline, CDR1 is SGHNT and CDR2 YYREEE (reference sequence). The CDR3 is made up of 14 amino acids. Trimming left V 4 bases short and J 4 bases short, with 14 bases between.

The table lists this clonotype with many counts. The rearrangement links TRBV12-3 or TRBV12-4 to TRBJ2-3; TRBD2 matches at 10 bases. The CDR3 has 15 residues. V was pared by 2 bases and J by 1 base, with 0 bases of the junction left unmatched. This CDR3 reads CASSLTSGGTDTQYF. CDR3 DNA sequence: TGTGCCAGCAGTTTAACTAGCGGGGGCACAGATACGCAGTATTTT.

The chain employs TRBV12-2 and TRBJ1-1. TRBV12-2 is shown as a pseudogene. The CDR3 is 15 amino acids. The CDR3 nucleotides are TGTGCAAGTCGACCGGGACTCCCTATGAACACTGAAGCTTTCTTT. Its translation is CASRPGLPMNTEAFF.

In this sample, this clonotype turned up a few times. This chain links TRBV27 with TRBJ2-2; TRBD1 or TRBD2 may be the D gene (5 bases each). CDR1 is MNHEY and CDR2 is SMNVEV in the germline V gene (reference sequence). V lost 0 bases, J lost 3 bases, and 11 bases lay in between. The CDR3 is made up of 16 amino acids. CDR3 coding DNA: TGTGCCAGCAGTTTATCGGGACCCGAGGACACCGGGGAGCTGTTTTTT. It yields the protein CASSLSGPEDTGELFF.

The rearrangement joins TRBV20-1 to TRBJ2-1; 11 bases agree with TRBD2. With 1 base clipped from V and 3 bases from J, the junction kept 8 bases outside the gene matches. Germline CDR1 is DFQATT and CDR2 is SNEGSKA (reference sequence). The CDR3 loop spans 17 amino acids. CDR3 protein: CSARGHRGLAVYNEQFF. The CDR3 region has the DNA TGCAGTGCTAGAGGGCATAGGGGACTAGCGGTCTACAATGAGCAGTTCTTC.